The 5 T cell receptor beta chains below were found in one sample sequenced in a study of blood T cell repertoires in COVID-19. Sequenced by immunoSEQ multiplex PCR; TCRdb stores in-frame clones only, minus some. The table includes roughly 76,000 clones, around 86% detected once. Sample: peripheral blood. These receptors originate from a woman of 80 years or more with active or convalescent COVID-19.

The V call is TRBV3-1 (or the pseudogene TRBV3-2), the J call TRBJ1-3; D is perhaps TRBD1 (5 bases). Germline V lookup: CDR1 LGHDT, CDR2 YNNKEL (reference sequence). The CDR3 has 15 residues. V lost 3 bases, J lost 2 bases, and 11 bases lay in between. The CDR3 nucleotides are TGTGCCAGCAGCCAGGCCGGGGGGGCTGGAAACACCATATATTTT. Translated, it gives CASSQAGGAGNTIYF.

The V gene is TRBV6-2 or TRBV6-3, the J gene TRBJ2-3, with TRBD2 identical over 8 bases. The CDR3 spans 15 residues. The germline V gene encodes CDR1 MNHEY and CDR2 SVGEGT. J was trimmed by 0 bases and V by 4 bases; bases with no gene match: 3. CDR3 in amino acids: CASSSRGGSTDTQYF. The CDR3 DNA reads TGTGCCAGCAGTTCACGGGGGGGAAGCACAGATACGCAGTATTTT.

The chain recombines TRBV6-1 with TRBJ1-2; a weak D match, TRBD1 (5 bases). The CDR3 totals 15 residues. Germline V gives CDR1 MNHNS, CDR2 SASEGT. The ends were cut back, 2 bases at V and 3 bases at J, with 13 bases in the middle. CDR3 sequence: CASSESTESYYGYTF. The CDR3 DNA is TGTGCCAGCAGTGAATCGACAGAGTCTTACTATGGCTACACCTTC.

CDR3 DNA: TGTGCCAGCAGCCAAGGGGGGGGAGCTAACTATGGCTACACCTTC. Protein: CASSQGGGANYGYTF. V gene TRBV7-9 combines with J gene TRBJ1-2, with TRBD1 as a possible D gene (6 bases). V was trimmed by 5 bases and J by 0 bases, leaving 13 bases between them. Germline V gene data show CDR1 as SEHNR and CDR2 as FQNEAQ (reference sequence). The CDR3 has 15 residues.

This clone was seen once. This chain links TRBV12-2 with TRBJ2-3; the table's D call TRBD1 went unverified against the DNA. TRBV12-2 is a listed pseudogene. This CDR3 region has 14 residues. CDR3 bases: TGTGCAAGTCGCCCACAAACACCGACAGATACGCAGTATTTT. Translating gives CASRPQTPTDTQYF.